This T cell receptor (beta chain) emerged from a study of regulatory T cells in long-lasting Graves disease. Time point described: newly diagnosed GD, antithyroid drugs for less than 3 months. Isolated PBMC RNA provided the starting material for the TCR library. Each of the patients was recruited from an endocrinology department situated in Xi'an, China. This clonotype came up many times. TCR beta libraries were built with iRepertoire HTBI primers and Arm-PCR of CDR3 regions. Source study methods: Sequenced samples collectively carried under 75 TRBV and about 15 TRBJ segments. TCRdb ran MiXCR on the multiplex PCR reads and lists one entry per CDR3 protein. TCRdb, not the original authors, processed these V and J calls. This sample yields around 450,000 distinct CDR3 sequences, of which under 15% are seen a single time; 16% belongs to the top ten. The sample was also reused in another study, on T cells in Graves' hyperthyroidism and ophthalmopathy.

Sequenced material: peripheral blood mononuclear cells (PBMCs), taken at new diagnosis, from a patient treated with antithyroid drugs. The TCR was taken from a woman in her 30s with Graves disease.

The CDR3 is CASSLARNYGYTF. The CDR3 DNA reads TGTGCCAGCAGTCTCGCCAGGAACTATGGCTACACCTTC. This chain links TRBV12-3 or TRBV12-4 with TRBJ1-2; no clear D. The V end was cut by 5 bases, the J end by 2 bases, with 9 bases between. CDR3 length: 13 residues.